This T cell receptor (beta chain) stems from a study of cytomegalovirus exposure and HLA in healthy donors. About the research overall: About 85 million unique TCRs from HLA-typed donors were held in an early release of data. Notes on the study in general: Reportedly, HLA-A and HLA-B alleles of most subjects were accurately predicted from TCR beta.

13 Jbeta primers and 60 Vbeta primers were used for the PCR. This table comes from immunoSEQ multiplex PCR, and its TCRdb copy is limited to in-frame clones, with some not included. The sample consists of more than 90,000 clones, more than 65% of them appearing once. To note about this clone: Its antigen remains unknown.

The clonotype was recovered from a human donor in good health. The sample comprised PBMCs.

The CDR3 protein is CASSERRSNNEQFF. DNA for the CDR3: TGTGCCAGCAGTGAAAGGAGGTCAAACAATGAGCAGTTCTTC. The chain uses TRBV25-1 and TRBJ2-1; possible D gene TRBD2, 5 bases. The CDR3 consists of 14 residues. Deletions cut 2 bases from V and 5 bases from J, with 10 bases between. Germline-derived CDR1 and CDR2 are MGHDK and SYGVNS.